The 10 T cell receptor beta chains below were found in one sample sequenced in a study of blood T cell repertoires in COVID-19. Libraries were prepared by immunoSEQ multiplex PCR; TCRdb keeps only in-frame clonotypes and omits some of them. The top ten hold 2% of the sample, which has 150,000 to 200,000 clones, more than 80% seen once. Sequenced sample: peripheral blood. Source of these receptors: an older woman with COVID-19, enrolled during active disease.

This sequence joins TRBV5-1 and TRBJ2-3, with D tentatively TRBD1 (5 bases). This CDR3 has 15 amino acids. Looked up from germline, CDR1 is SGHRS and CDR2 is YFSETQ. V was clipped by 0 bases and J by 2 bases, with 10 bases between them. CDR3 loop: CASSLDGHSTDTQYF. In nucleotides, the CDR3 is TGCGCCAGCAGCTTGGACGGACACTCCACAGATACGCAGTATTTT.

For the CDR3, the DNA is TGCAGTGCTATTGGGTCGACAAAAGCTTTCTTT. Translating it yields CSAIGSTKAFF. The chain carries TRBV20-1 and TRBJ1-1; D not certain. The V gene lost 4 bases and the J gene lost 9 bases, with 12 bases spanning the gap. The CDR3 has 11 amino acids. Per germline, CDR1 DFQATT and CDR2 SNEGSKA (reference sequence).

J is TRBJ2-4 and V is TRBV7-9, with 8 bases fitting TRBD1. Looked up from germline, CDR1 is SEHNR and CDR2 is FQNEAQ (reference sequence). Trimming removed 4 bases from V and 4 bases from J; junction bases left unmatched: 6. This CDR3 is 15 amino acids long. The CDR3 DNA follows: TGTGCCAGCAGCTCGACACAGGGGGTGAAAAACATTCAGTACTTC. Translation: CASSSTQGVKNIQYF.

As for this clone: The sample has other DNA sequences that encode this CDR3 too. The gene calls are TRBV6-1 and TRBJ1-2; 9 nucleotides line up with TRBD1. The V segment lost 3 bases and the J segment 8 bases; nucleotides outside the gene matches: 4. CDR1 is MNHNS, CDR2 SASEGT, per germline. This CDR3 region has 13 residues. This CDR3 reads CASSEGQGGGYTF. In DNA, the CDR3 is TGTGCCAGCAGTGAGGGACAGGGAGGCGGCTACACCTTC.

V and J are TRBV5-5 and TRBJ1-1; D possibly corresponds to TRBD1 (5 bases). V was cut by 1 base and J by 5 bases, with 18 bases left in between. The germline gives CDR1 SGHKS, CDR2 YYEKEE (reference sequence). The CDR3 sequence is 16 residues long. CDR3 bases: TGTGCCAGCAGCTTGAGGTTAACAGGACGAAGGACTGAAGCTTTCTTT. Its translation is CASSLRLTGRRTEAFF.

The chain combines TRBV19 with TRBJ1-1, with D tentatively TRBD1 (5 bases). The germline V and J ends were trimmed by 5 bases and 4 bases, with 8 bases remaining between them. The CDR3 is 12 amino acids. Germline CDR1 reads LNHDA; CDR2 reads SQIVND (reference sequence). The CDR3 region has the DNA TGTGCCAGTAGTGGCCAGGGCACTGAAGCTTTCTTT. Protein product: CASSGQGTEAFF.

CDR3 DNA: TGTGGACAGGGGACGACCGGGGAGCTGTTTTTT. It translates to CGQGTTGELFF. This chain links TRBV2 with TRBJ2-2; 8 bases fit TRBD1. The germline CDR1 and CDR2 sequences are SNHLY and FYNNEI. This CDR3 has 11 residues.

CDR3 DNA sequence: TGCGCCAGCAGCTTGGGGCAGTTTACTTCACCCCTCCACTTT. This encodes CASSLGQFTSPLHF. The V and J genes are TRBV5-1 and TRBJ1-6; D remains ambiguous. The CDR3 consists of 14 residues. V was trimmed by 0 bases and J by 9 bases, leaving 10 bases between them. The germline V gene encodes CDR1 SGHRS and CDR2 YFSETQ.

The V and J genes are TRBV2 and TRBJ2-7, with no clear D. Germline V gene lookup returns CDR1 SNHLY and CDR2 FYNNEI. This CDR3 comprises 12 residues. V gave up 5 bases and J gave up 2 bases, with 7 bases separating them. This CDR3 is CASSPSPYEQYF. CDR3 nucleotide sequence: TGTGCCAGCAGTCCGAGTCCCTACGAGCAGTACTTC.

The J gene is TRBJ1-3, the V gene TRBV10-3; 8 positions agree with TRBD1. Trimming cost V 7 bases and J 0 bases; bases outside gene matches: 5. Looked up from germline, CDR1 is ENHRY and CDR2 is SYGVKD. This CDR3 has 15 amino acids. The CDR3 bases are TGTGCCATCACTAGGGGACAGGACTCTGGAAACACCATATATTTT. Translating it yields CAITRGQDSGNTIYF.